These T cell receptor beta chains were read from a single sample in a study of CD8 T cells in ankylosing spondylitis. TCRdb redid the calling of the 5' RACE reads with MiXCR, one entry per CDR3 protein. The sample carries 390,000 or so distinct CDR3 sequences, under 25% recorded once. What was sequenced was blood, either unsorted or a sorted T cell fraction (not recorded which). These receptors all come from a male donor with ankylosing spondylitis. Each CDR3 is given with its conserved first and last residue. D genes are given only for firm matches. Rows give clone size only sometimes, using once, few, many, or a class for an expanded clone.

clone_size: NA
d_call: NA
v_call: TRBV6-5
j_call: TRBJ2-7
cdr3_aa: CASSYSRGVPEQYF
cdr3_nt: TGTGCCAGCAGTTATTCCAGGGGGGTGCCCGAGCAGTACTTC

clone_size: NA
d_call: NA
v_call: TRBV24-1
j_call: TRBJ2-2
cdr3_aa: CATSGSEGWNTGELFF
cdr3_nt: TGTGCCACCAGTGGATCGGAGGGGTGGAACACCGGGGAGCTGTTTTTT

clone_size: many
d_call: NA
v_call: TRBV19
j_call: TRBJ2-4
cdr3_aa: CASSIPGSYIQYF
cdr3_nt: TGTGCCAGTAGTATTCCGGGGTCGTACATTCAGTACTTC

clone_size: NA
d_call: NA
v_call: TRBV4-1
j_call: TRBJ2-5
cdr3_aa: CASSHRGGAGTGETQYF
cdr3_nt: TGCGCCAGCAGCCACCGAGGGGGAGCAGGGACCGGGGAGACCCAGTACTTC

clone_size: few
d_call: TRBD2
v_call: TRBV5-6
j_call: TRBJ2-1
cdr3_aa: CASSWRTSGNNEQFF
cdr3_nt: TGTGCCAGCAGCTGGAGGACTAGCGGGAACAATGAGCAGTTCTTC

clone_size: many
d_call: TRBD1
v_call: TRBV29-1
j_call: TRBJ1-2
cdr3_aa: CSVGERTGPYGYTF
cdr3_nt: TGCAGCGTTGGAGAAAGGACAGGACCCTATGGCTACACCTTC

clone_size: NA
d_call: TRBD2
v_call: TRBV5-6
j_call: TRBJ2-7
cdr3_aa: CASSALAGPSYEQYF
cdr3_nt: TGTGCCAGCAGCGCGTTAGCGGGACCCTCCTACGAGCAGTACTTC

clone_size: few
d_call: TRBD2
v_call: TRBV20-1
j_call: TRBJ2-3
cdr3_aa: CSARRLAGGADTQYF
cdr3_nt: TGCAGTGCTAGAAGACTAGCGGGAGGGGCAGATACGCAGTATTTT

clone_size: NA
d_call: NA
v_call: TRBV20-1
j_call: TRBJ2-5
cdr3_aa: CSARDLFRHETQYF
cdr3_nt: TGCAGTGCTAGAGATCTCTTCAGGCACGAGACCCAGTACTTC

clone_size: few
d_call: NA
v_call: TRBV12-3/TRBV12-4
j_call: TRBJ2-7
cdr3_aa: CASSSTRVSYEQYF
cdr3_nt: TGTGCCAGCAGTTCCACTAGGGTATCCTACGAGCAGTACTTC

clone_size: few
d_call: NA
v_call: TRBV12-3/TRBV12-4
j_call: TRBJ2-5
cdr3_aa: CASTGRLLETQYF
cdr3_nt: TGTGCCAGCACGGGCCGGCTCTTAGAGACCCAGTACTTC

clone_size: few
d_call: NA
v_call: TRBV4-3
j_call: TRBJ2-4
cdr3_aa: CASSQDPPGAGRVGKNIQYF
cdr3_nt: TGCGCCAGCAGCCAAGATCCTCCGGGAGCCGGTAGAGTAGGCAAAAACATTCAGTACTTC

clone_size: few
d_call: TRBD2
v_call: TRBV10-3
j_call: TRBJ2-1
cdr3_aa: CAIKGTSGSSYNEQFF
cdr3_nt: TGTGCCATCAAAGGGACTAGCGGGAGCTCCTACAATGAGCAGTTCTTC

clone_size: few
d_call: NA
v_call: TRBV7-9
j_call: TRBJ1-4
cdr3_aa: CASSLGAAGQNEKLFF
cdr3_nt: TGTGCCAGCAGCTTAGGTGCGGCAGGGCAGAATGAAAAACTGTTTTTT

clone_size: few
d_call: NA
v_call: TRBV9
j_call: TRBJ1-6
cdr3_aa: CASRENYNSPLHF
cdr3_nt: TGTGCCAGCAGAGAGAACTATAATTCACCCCTCCACTTT

clone_size: NA
d_call: NA
v_call: TRBV12-3/TRBV12-4
j_call: TRBJ2-2
cdr3_aa: CASSPRDTKNTGELFF
cdr3_nt: TGTGCCAGCAGCCCACGGGACACCAAGAACACCGGGGAGCTGTTTTTT

clone_size: few
d_call: TRBD1
v_call: TRBV29-1
j_call: TRBJ2-5
cdr3_aa: CSVEVTGGGETQYF
cdr3_nt: TGCAGCGTTGAAGTCACAGGGGGCGGGGAGACCCAGTACTTC

clone_size: NA
d_call: NA
v_call: TRBV30
j_call: TRBJ1-2
cdr3_aa: CASRAGPDNYGYTF
cdr3_nt: TGTGCCAGCCGAGCGGGGCCGGATAACTATGGCTACACCTTC

clone_size: NA
d_call: NA
v_call: TRBV6-6
j_call: TRBJ1-1
cdr3_aa: CASSFEGSTEAFF
cdr3_nt: TGTGCCAGCAGTTTTGAGGGGTCGACTGAAGCTTTCTTT

clone_size: few
d_call: TRBD2
v_call: TRBV10-3
j_call: TRBJ2-7
cdr3_aa: CAISQGREGYEQYF
cdr3_nt: TGTGCCATCAGCCAGGGACGGGAGGGCTACGAGCAGTACTTC

clone_size: few
d_call: NA
v_call: TRBV7-2
j_call: TRBJ2-7
cdr3_aa: CASSLAHGHSYEQYF
cdr3_nt: TGTGCCAGCAGCTTAGCGCACGGCCACTCCTACGAGCAGTACTTC

clone_size: few
d_call: NA
v_call: TRBV27
j_call: TRBJ1-1
cdr3_aa: CASSLTQGRATEAFF
cdr3_nt: TGTGCCAGCAGTTTAACCCAGGGGAGGGCCACTGAAGCTTTCTTT

clone_size: few
d_call: NA
v_call: TRBV5-1
j_call: TRBJ2-7
cdr3_aa: CASSSQGGSYYEQYF
cdr3_nt: TGCGCCAGCAGCTCCCAAGGAGGGAGCTACTACGAGCAGTACTTC

clone_size: few
d_call: NA
v_call: TRBV21-1
j_call: TRBJ2-7
cdr3_aa: CASSPETGVEREVHSYEQYF
cdr3_nt: TGTGCCAGCAGCCCTGAGACAGGGGTGGAGCGGGAGGTTCACTCCTACGAGCAGTACTTC

clone_size: few
d_call: TRBD2
v_call: TRBV20-1
j_call: TRBJ2-7
cdr3_aa: CSAREAGVGYEQYF
cdr3_nt: TGCAGTGCTAGAGAAGCGGGAGTAGGCTACGAGCAGTACTTC

clone_size: NA
d_call: TRBD2
v_call: TRBV27
j_call: TRBJ2-1
cdr3_aa: CASSTGTSGYNEQFF
cdr3_nt: TGTGCCAGCAGTACCGGGACTAGCGGCTACAATGAGCAGTTCTTC

clone_size: NA
d_call: TRBD1
v_call: TRBV6-1
j_call: TRBJ1-4
cdr3_aa: CASRDRGLVEKLFF
cdr3_nt: TGTGCCAGCAGAGACAGGGGGTTAGTTGAAAAACTGTTTTTT

clone_size: NA
d_call: TRBD1
v_call: TRBV5-1
j_call: TRBJ2-3
cdr3_aa: CASSLADRGTDTQYF
cdr3_nt: TGCGCCAGCAGCTTGGCCGACAGGGGAACAGATACGCAGTATTTT

clone_size: few
d_call: TRBD1
v_call: TRBV29-1
j_call: TRBJ1-2
cdr3_aa: CSVVTGGGYGYTF
cdr3_nt: TGCAGCGTTGTTACAGGGGGTGGCTATGGCTACACCTTC

clone_size: NA
d_call: TRBD2
v_call: TRBV7-9
j_call: TRBJ2-3
cdr3_aa: CASSLGLAGVPDTQYF
cdr3_nt: TGTGCCAGCAGCTTAGGACTAGCGGGAGTCCCAGATACGCAGTATTTT

clone_size: NA
d_call: NA
v_call: TRBV9
j_call: TRBJ2-2
cdr3_aa: CASGPGELFF
cdr3_nt: TGTGCCAGCGGGCCCGGGGAGCTGTTTTTT

clone_size: NA
d_call: NA
v_call: TRBV28
j_call: TRBJ2-3
cdr3_aa: CASSLPGQGTDTQYF
cdr3_nt: TGTGCCAGCAGTTTACCTGGACAAGGAACAGATACGCAGTATTTT

clone_size: many
d_call: TRBD2
v_call: TRBV12-3/TRBV12-4
j_call: TRBJ2-1
cdr3_aa: CASSSDLPGLGQFF
cdr3_nt: TGTGCCAGCAGTTCCGACCTTCCGGGACTAGGGCAGTTCTTC

clone_size: many
d_call: NA
v_call: TRBV29-1
j_call: TRBJ2-1
cdr3_aa: CSAFYNEQFF
cdr3_nt: TGCAGCGCTTTCTACAATGAGCAGTTCTTC

clone_size: many
d_call: NA
v_call: TRBV29-1
j_call: TRBJ1-1
cdr3_aa: CSVGSAEAFF
cdr3_nt: TGCAGCGTTGGTAGCGCTGAAGCTTTCTTT

clone_size: few
d_call: NA
v_call: TRBV27
j_call: TRBJ2-1
cdr3_aa: CASRRVPNNEQFF
cdr3_nt: TGTGCCAGCAGACGGGTCCCGAACAATGAGCAGTTCTTC

clone_size: NA
d_call: NA
v_call: TRBV11-1
j_call: TRBJ2-2
cdr3_aa: CASSDGGWANTGELFF
cdr3_nt: TGTGCCAGCAGCGATGGCGGGTGGGCGAACACCGGGGAGCTGTTTTTT

clone_size: NA
d_call: TRBD2
v_call: TRBV20-1
j_call: TRBJ2-3
cdr3_aa: CSSLAGTADTQYF
cdr3_nt: TGCAGTTCACTAGCGGGAACGGCGGATACGCAGTATTTT

clone_size: few
d_call: TRBD2
v_call: TRBV7-8
j_call: TRBJ2-7
cdr3_aa: CASSDPGLASKRVFYEQYF
cdr3_nt: TGTGCCAGCAGCGACCCGGGACTAGCGAGTAAGCGAGTGTTCTACGAGCAGTACTTC